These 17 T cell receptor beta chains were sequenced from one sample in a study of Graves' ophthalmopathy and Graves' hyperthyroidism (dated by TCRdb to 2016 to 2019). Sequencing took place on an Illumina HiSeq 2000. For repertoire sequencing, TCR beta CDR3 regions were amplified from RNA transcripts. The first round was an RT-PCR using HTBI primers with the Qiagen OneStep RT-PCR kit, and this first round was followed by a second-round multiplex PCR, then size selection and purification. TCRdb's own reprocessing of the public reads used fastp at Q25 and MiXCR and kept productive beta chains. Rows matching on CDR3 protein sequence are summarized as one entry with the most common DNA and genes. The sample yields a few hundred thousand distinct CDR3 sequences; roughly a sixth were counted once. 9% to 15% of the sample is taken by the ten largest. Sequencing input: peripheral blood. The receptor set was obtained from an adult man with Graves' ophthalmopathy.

The CDR3 spells CASSARAGGPDTGELFF. CDR3 DNA: TGTGCCAGCAGTGCCCGAGCGGGAGGGCCGGACACCGGGGAGCTGTTTTTT. The V call is TRBV6-4, the J call TRBJ2-2; 10 nucleotides agree with TRBD2. Germline V gene sequence: CDR1 MRHNA, CDR2 SNTAGT. Unmatched junction bases numbered 8, after V lost 4 bases and J lost 3 bases. CDR3 length: 17 residues.

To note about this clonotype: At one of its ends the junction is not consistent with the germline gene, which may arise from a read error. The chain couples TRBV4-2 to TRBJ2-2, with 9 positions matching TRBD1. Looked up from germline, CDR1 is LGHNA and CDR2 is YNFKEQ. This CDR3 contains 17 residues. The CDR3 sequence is CASSEDPGQGFIGELFF. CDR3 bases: TGTGCCAGCAGCGAAGACCCGGGACAGGGTTTCATCGGGGAGCTGTTTTTT.

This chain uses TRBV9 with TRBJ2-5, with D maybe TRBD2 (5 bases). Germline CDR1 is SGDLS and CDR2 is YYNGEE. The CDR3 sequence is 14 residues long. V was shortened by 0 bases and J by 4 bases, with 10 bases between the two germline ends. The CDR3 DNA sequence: TGTGCCAGCAGCGTAGGTGGGAGTGGAGAGACCCAGTACTTC. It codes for CASSVGGSGETQYF.

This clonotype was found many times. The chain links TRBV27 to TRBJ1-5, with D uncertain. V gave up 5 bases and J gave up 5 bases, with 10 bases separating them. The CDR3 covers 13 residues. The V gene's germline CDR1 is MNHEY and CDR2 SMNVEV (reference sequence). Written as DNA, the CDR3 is TGTGCCAGCAGTAGAAGGTTGGATCAGCCCCAGCATTTT. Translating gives CASSRRLDQPQHF.

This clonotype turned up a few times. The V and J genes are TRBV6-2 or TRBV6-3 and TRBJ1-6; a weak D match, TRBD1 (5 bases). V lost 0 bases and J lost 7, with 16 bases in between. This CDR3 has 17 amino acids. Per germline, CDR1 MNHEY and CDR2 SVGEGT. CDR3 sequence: CASSYSAGILENSPLHF. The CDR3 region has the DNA TGTGCCAGCAGTTACTCTGCAGGGATTTTAGAAAATTCACCCCTCCACTTT.

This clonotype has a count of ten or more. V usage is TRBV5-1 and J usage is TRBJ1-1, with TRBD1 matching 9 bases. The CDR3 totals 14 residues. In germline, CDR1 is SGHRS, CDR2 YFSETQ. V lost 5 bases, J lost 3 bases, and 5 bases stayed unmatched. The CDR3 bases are TGCGCCAGCAGAAGGGGACAGGGAGACACTGAAGCTTTCTTT. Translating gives CASRRGQGDTEAFF.

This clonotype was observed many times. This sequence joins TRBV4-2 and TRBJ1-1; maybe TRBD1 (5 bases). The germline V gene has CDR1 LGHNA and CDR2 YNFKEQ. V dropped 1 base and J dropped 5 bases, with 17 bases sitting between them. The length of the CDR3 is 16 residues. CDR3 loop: CASSQGGAGLGTEAFF. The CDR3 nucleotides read TGTGCCAGCAGCCAAGGCGGGGCAGGGCTGGGGACTGAAGCTTTCTTT.

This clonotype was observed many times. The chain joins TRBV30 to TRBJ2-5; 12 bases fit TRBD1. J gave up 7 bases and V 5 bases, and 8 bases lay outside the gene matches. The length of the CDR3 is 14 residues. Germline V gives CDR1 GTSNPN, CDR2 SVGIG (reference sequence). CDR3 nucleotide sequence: TGTGCCTGGTCACCGGGACAGGGGGCCGGGACCCAGTACTTC. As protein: CAWSPGQGAGTQYF.

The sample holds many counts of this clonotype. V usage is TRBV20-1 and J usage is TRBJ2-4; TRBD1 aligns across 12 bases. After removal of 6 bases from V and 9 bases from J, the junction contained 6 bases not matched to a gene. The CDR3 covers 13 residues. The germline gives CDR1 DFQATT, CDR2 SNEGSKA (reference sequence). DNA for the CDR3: TGCAGTGCAAGGGACAGGGGGCTGGGCATTCAGTACTTC. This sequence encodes CSARDRGLGIQYF.

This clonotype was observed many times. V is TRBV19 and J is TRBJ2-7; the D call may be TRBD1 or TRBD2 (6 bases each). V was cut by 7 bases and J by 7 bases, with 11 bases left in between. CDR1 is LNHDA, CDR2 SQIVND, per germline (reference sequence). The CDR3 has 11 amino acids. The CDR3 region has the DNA TGTGCCAGTAAACAGGGAGGAGAGCAGTACTTC. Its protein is CASKQGGEQYF.

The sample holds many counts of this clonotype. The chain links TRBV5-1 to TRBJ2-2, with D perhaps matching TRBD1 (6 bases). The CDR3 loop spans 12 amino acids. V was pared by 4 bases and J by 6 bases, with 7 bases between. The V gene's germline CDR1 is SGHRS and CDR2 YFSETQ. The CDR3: CASSTGSGELFF. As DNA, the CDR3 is TGCGCCAGCAGCACAGGGTCCGGGGAGCTGTTTTTT.

The DNA of the CDR3 is TGTGCCAGCGCCATGGACAGGACTAAGAGCGAGCAGTACTTC. It is translated as CASAMDRTKSEQYF. The chain has TRBV6-1 and TRBJ2-7; a weak D match, TRBD1 (7 bases). The CDR3 runs 14 residues. Trimming took off 8 bases at V and 6 bases at J, with 20 bases between the two ends. In germline, CDR1 is MNHNS, CDR2 SASEGT.

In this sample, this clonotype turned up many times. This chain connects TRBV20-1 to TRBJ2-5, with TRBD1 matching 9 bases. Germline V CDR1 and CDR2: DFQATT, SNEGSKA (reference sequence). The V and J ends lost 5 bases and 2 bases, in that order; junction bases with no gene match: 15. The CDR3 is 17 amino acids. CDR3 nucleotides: TGCAGTGCTTCCAGACAGGGGGGGGGAAATTCTCAAGAGACCCAGTACTTC. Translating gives CSASRQGGGNSQETQYF.

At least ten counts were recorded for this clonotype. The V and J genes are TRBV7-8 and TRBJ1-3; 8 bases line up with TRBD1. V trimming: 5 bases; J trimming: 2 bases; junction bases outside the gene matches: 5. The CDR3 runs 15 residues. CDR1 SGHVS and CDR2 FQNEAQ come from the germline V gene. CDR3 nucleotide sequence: TGTGCCAGCAGCCACGACAGGGGAACTGGAAACACCATATATTTT. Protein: CASSHDRGTGNTIYF.

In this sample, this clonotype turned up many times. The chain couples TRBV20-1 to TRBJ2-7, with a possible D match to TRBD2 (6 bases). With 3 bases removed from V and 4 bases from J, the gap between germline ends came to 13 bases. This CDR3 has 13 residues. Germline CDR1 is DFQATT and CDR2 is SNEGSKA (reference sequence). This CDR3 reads CSASGGEGYEQYF. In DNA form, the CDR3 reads TGCAGTGCTAGTGGAGGGGAAGGATACGAGCAGTACTTC.

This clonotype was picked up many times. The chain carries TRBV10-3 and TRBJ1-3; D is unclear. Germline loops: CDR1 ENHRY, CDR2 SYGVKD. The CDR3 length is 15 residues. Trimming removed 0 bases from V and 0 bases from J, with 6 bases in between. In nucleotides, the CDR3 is TGTGCCATCAGTGAGTCCGCACGCTCTGGAAACACCATATATTTT. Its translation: CAISESARSGNTIYF.

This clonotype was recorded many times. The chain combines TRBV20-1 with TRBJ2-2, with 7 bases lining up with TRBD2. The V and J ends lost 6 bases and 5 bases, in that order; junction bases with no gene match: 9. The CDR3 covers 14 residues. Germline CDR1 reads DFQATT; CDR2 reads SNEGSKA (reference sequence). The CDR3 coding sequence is TGCAGTGCCGCGGCGGGAGTAGAGACCGGGGAGCTGTTTTTT. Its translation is CSAAAGVETGELFF.